Listed here is a single T cell receptor beta chain. The V gene's germline CDR1 is MNHEY and CDR2 SMNVEV (reference sequence). The CDR3 is 16 residues long. V lost 2 bases, J lost 2 bases, and 6 bases stayed unmatched. This sample stems from a study of blood T cell repertoires in COVID-19. Authors' analysis steps: How many nucleated cells were present was estimated from reference gene primer amplification. Data came from immunoSEQ multiplex PCR; TCRdb stores just in-frame clones and leaves some out. Clone size and the V and J calls come from that table; the DNA yielded D and trimming. The sample records about 240,000 clones, over 80% being singletons. Living in about two dozen US areas, the participants were between about 18 and 100 years of age. Participant-reported clinical history was the basis for cohort assignment.

V usage is TRBV27 and J usage is TRBJ2-3, with 8 nucleotides matching TRBD2. Material: PBMCs or T cells enriched from blood (not recorded which). This clonotype was sampled from a woman under 40 with acute COVID-19. The CDR3 here is CASSLMLAGYTDTQYF. The CDR3 DNA follows: TGTGCCAGCAGTTTAATGCTAGCGGGCTACACAGATACGCAGTATTTT.